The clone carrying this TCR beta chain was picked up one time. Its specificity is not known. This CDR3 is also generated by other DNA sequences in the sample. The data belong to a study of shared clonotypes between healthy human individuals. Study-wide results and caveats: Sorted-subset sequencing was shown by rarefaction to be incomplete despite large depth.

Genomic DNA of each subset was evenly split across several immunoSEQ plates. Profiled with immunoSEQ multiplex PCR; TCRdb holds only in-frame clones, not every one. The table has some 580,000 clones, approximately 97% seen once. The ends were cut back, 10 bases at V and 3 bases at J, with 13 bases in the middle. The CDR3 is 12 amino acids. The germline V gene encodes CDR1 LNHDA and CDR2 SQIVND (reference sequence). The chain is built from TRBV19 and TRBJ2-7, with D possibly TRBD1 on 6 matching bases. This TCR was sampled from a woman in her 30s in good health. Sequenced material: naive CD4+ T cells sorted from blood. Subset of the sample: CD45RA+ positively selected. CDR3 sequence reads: CATRDRNYEQYF. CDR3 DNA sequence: TGTGCCACCAGAGACAGGAACTACGAGCAGTACTTC.